This T cell receptor beta chain was sequenced during a study of blood T cells in healthy people across ages. Study-level findings and limits: Expanded clonotype shifts may have been confounded, as the donors had an unknown CMV status.

As concerns this clonotype: Its target is unknown.

Sample-barcoded 5' priming and a J-beta primer mix drove a second PCR of roughly 7 to 11 cycles. The template-switch adaptor, which had 12 random nucleotides, put a tag on each cDNA molecule. TCRdb re-called the 5' RACE reads through MiXCR, storing one row per CDR3 protein. The profile shows roughly 700,000 distinct CDR3 sequences, less than 40% of them singletons. This sequence originates from an elderly woman in good health. Material for sequencing was blood.

The CDR3 DNA reads as TGTGCCAGCAGCCAAGAGGGGCTAGGTACCGGGGAGCTGTTTTTT. Its protein is CASSQEGLGTGELFF. The chain uses TRBV4-2 and TRBJ2-2; maybe TRBD1 (5 bases). The CDR3 spans 15 residues. Germline V gene sequence: CDR1 LGHNA, CDR2 YNFKEQ. Trimming cost V 0 bases and J 5 bases, with 10 bases left between them.